These T cell receptor beta chains were read from a single sample in a study of shared clonotypes between healthy human individuals. Libraries were prepared by immunoSEQ multiplex PCR; TCRdb keeps only in-frame clonotypes and omits some of them. The sample consists of over 850,000 clones, around 78% of them appearing once. Sequencing was carried out using memory CD4+ T cells from PBMCs. These receptors all stem from a man aged 18-30 years in good health. Some clones in this sample may be carry-over from other donors' samples. Both conserved end residues are part of each CDR3. The D gene is left open where the match is weak. Rows may omit the clone size; those that give it use once, few, many or a size class.

d_call,clone_size,j_call,v_call,cdr3_nt,cdr3_aa
TRBD2,NA,TRBJ2-3,TRBV11-2,TGTGCCAGCAGCTTTCTGTATATAGCGGGAGGGACGGATACGCAGTATTTT,CASSFLYIAGGTDTQYF
NA,NA,TRBJ1-5,TRBV5-1,TGCGCCAGCAGCTTGGCCCCGGGCAATCAGCCCCAGCATTTT,CASSLAPGNQPQHF
NA,NA,TRBJ1-2,TRBV28,TGTGCCAGCAGTTTACGAGGTTATGGCTACACCTTC,CASSLRGYGYTF
TRBD2,once,TRBJ2-3,TRBV29-1,TGCAGCGTCCTGCCGGGACTAGCGGGAACCGATACGCAGTATTTT,CSVLPGLAGTDTQYF
NA,NA,TRBJ2-3,TRBV5-1,TGCGCCAGCAGCGCCCAAGGCCGTGATACGCAGTATTTT,CASSAQGRDTQYF
NA,NA,TRBJ1-2,TRBV11-2,TGTGCCAGCAGCTCGGGATCGTATGGCTACACCTTC,CASSSGSYGYTF
TRBD1,few,TRBJ1-2,TRBV6-5,TGTGCCAGCGCCTTACAGGGGGGCTATGGCTACACCTTC,CASALQGGYGYTF
TRBD1,NA,TRBJ1-1,TRBV6-5,TGTGCCAGCAGTTGGACCGGGACAGCGAACACTGAAGCTTTCTTT,CASSWTGTANTEAFF
TRBD1,NA,TRBJ1-1,TRBV7-3,TGTGCCAGCAGCTTTCCCGACAGGGGGGAAGCTTTCTTT,CASSFPDRGEAFF
TRBD2,NA,TRBJ2-7,TRBV15,TGTGCCACCAGCAGATCGAGCGCGGGGGGCGAGCAGTACTTC,CATSRSSAGGEQYF
NA,NA,TRBJ2-4,TRBV28,TGTGCCAGCACCGACGCCTGGGGGCTAGCCAAAAACATTCAGTACTTC,CASTDAWGLAKNIQYF